A selection of T cell receptor beta chains follows, all from one sample in a study of early T cells in non-severe SARS-CoV-2 infection. One entry per CDR3 protein results from TCRdb running MiXCR on the 5' RACE reads. The data show tens of thousands of distinct CDR3 sequences, about 14% seen once. The sample comprised whole blood. The source is an adult who was a healthcare worker with PCR-confirmed SARS-CoV-2 infection or an uninfected control (not recorded which). CDR3s include the opening cysteine and the closing phenylalanine or tryptophan. The D gene is left open where the match is weak. Clone size is stated in some rows and not others, as once, few, many or a class when expanded.

D gene,V gene,clone size,J gene,CDR3 length,CDR3 protein,CDR3 DNA
TRBD1,TRBV2,many,TRBJ1-2,14,CASSGDSRRYGYTF,TGTGCCAGCAGTGGGGACAGCCGACGTTATGGCTACACCTTC
.,TRBV19,.,TRBJ1-1,14,CASSTPGGNTEAFF,TGTGCCAGTAGTACCCCGGGAGGGAACACTGAAGCTTTCTTT
.,TRBV3-1,many,TRBJ1-2,14,CASSQVAGDYGYTF,TGTGCCAGCAGCCAAGTTGCAGGAGACTATGGCTACACCTTC
TRBD2,TRBV28,few,TRBJ2-7,15,CASSLGRGELYEQYF,TGTGCCAGCAGTTTAGGGCGGGGGGAGCTGTACGAGCAGTACTTC
.,TRBV11-1,.,TRBJ2-2,14,CASSLRAATGELFF,TGTGCCAGCAGCTTAAGGGCTGCCACCGGGGAGCTGTTTTTT
TRBD2,TRBV20-1,many,TRBJ2-7,16,CSARDIGGSMPYEQYF,TGCAGTGCTAGAGATATCGGCGGGAGTATGCCCTACGAGCAGTACTTC
.,TRBV4-2,few,TRBJ2-7,15,CASSQISTVSYEQYF,TGTGCCAGCAGCCAAATATCGACAGTTTCCTACGAGCAGTACTTC
.,TRBV7-2,few,TRBJ1-4,12,CASSLGGQKLFF,TGTGCCAGCAGCTTGGGGGGTCAAAAACTGTTTTTT
.,TRBV6-5,many,TRBJ1-6,16,CASRTPGAPDNSPLHF,TGTGCCAGCAGAACCCCAGGGGCTCCAGATAATTCACCCCTCCACTTT
.,TRBV12-3/TRBV12-4,few,TRBJ2-2,15,CASIPGQTNTGELFF,TGTGCCAGCATCCCGGGACAAACGAACACCGGGGAGCTGTTTTTT
TRBD1,TRBV20-1,few,TRBJ1-1,14,CSARDRTGNTEAFF,TGCAGTGCTAGAGATCGGACAGGGAACACTGAAGCTTTCTTT
.,TRBV6-5,.,TRBJ2-4,10,CASRGRIQYF,TGTGCCAGCAGAGGTCGCATTCAGTACTTC
.,TRBV14,few,TRBJ2-7,17,CASSRSFPGDITYEQYF,TGTGCCAGCAGCCGTTCCTTCCCCGGAGACATCACTTACGAGCAGTACTTC
TRBD1,TRBV20-1,few,TRBJ1-5,15,CSARTGTGRNQPQHF,TGCAGTGCTAGGACCGGGACAGGGCGCAATCAGCCCCAGCATTTT
.,TRBV5-5,few,TRBJ2-7,13,CASSYVESYEQYF,TGTGCCAGCAGCTACGTGGAGTCCTACGAGCAGTACTTC
.,TRBV12-3/TRBV12-4,few,TRBJ1-1,13,CASSTMMNTEAFF,TGTGCCAGCAGTACCATGATGAACACTGAAGCTTTCTTT
.,TRBV11-2,.,TRBJ2-3,19,CASSLDPGLAAFSTDTQYF,TGTGCCAGCAGCTTAGACCCTGGGTTAGCGGCCTTTAGCACAGATACGCAGTATTTT
.,TRBV28,.,TRBJ2-2,11,CASSHTGELFF,TGTGCCAGCAGCCATACCGGGGAGCTGTTTTTT
TRBD1,TRBV6-5,few,TRBJ2-2,12,CASSTGAGELFF,TGTGCCAGCAGTACAGGGGCGGGGGAGCTGTTTTTT
.,TRBV7-9,.,TRBJ1-1,12,CASSRDFAEAFF,TGTGCCAGCAGCCGGGATTTCGCTGAAGCTTTCTTT
TRBD2,TRBV4-2,few,TRBJ2-4,17,CASSQDPGLAVKNIQYF,TGTGCCAGCAGCCAAGATCCGGGACTAGCGGTCAAAAACATTCAGTACTTC
TRBD1,TRBV29-1,.,TRBJ2-7,17,CSVGGQGVFGIAYEQYF,TGCAGCGTTGGAGGACAGGGTGTATTCGGGATCGCCTACGAGCAGTACTTC
.,TRBV20-1,many,TRBJ1-1,10,CSAVRVMAFF,TGCAGTGCTGTCAGGGTCATGGCTTTCTTT
TRBD1,TRBV6-5,.,TRBJ1-1,14,CASSYSSAAGGAFF,TGTGCCAGCAGTTACTCCTCTGCAGCAGGGGGAGCTTTCTTT
.,TRBV6-6,.,TRBJ2-4,12,CASSYQENIQYF,TGTGCCAGCAGTTATCAGGAAAACATTCAGTACTTC
.,TRBV9,.,TRBJ2-3,15,CASTRTVGHPDTQYF,TGTGCCAGCACCAGGACGGTGGGCCACCCAGATACGCAGTATTTT
.,TRBV4-3,.,TRBJ2-1,15,CASSQELALYNEQFF,TGCGCCAGCAGCCAAGAACTAGCCCTTTACAATGAGCAGTTCTTC
.,TRBV30,few,TRBJ2-7,13,CAWSSIGQSEQYF,TGTGCCTGGAGTTCGATCGGACAGAGCGAGCAGTACTTC
TRBD2,TRBV12-5,.,TRBJ2-7,13,CASGKGTNYEQYF,TGTGCTAGTGGTAAAGGGACTAACTACGAGCAGTACTTC
.,TRBV24-1,many,TRBJ2-2,15,CATSDPKMNTGELFF,TGTGCCACCAGTGATCCAAAAATGAACACCGGGGAGCTGTTTTTT
TRBD1,TRBV29-1,.,TRBJ1-3,12,CSVRDRSEGPYF,TGCAGCGTCCGGGACAGGTCTGAGGGTCCGTATTTT
.,TRBV9,few,TRBJ1-2,14,CASSSRMVNYGYTF,TGTGCCAGCAGCTCGCGGATGGTTAACTATGGCTACACCTTC
.,TRBV4-3,.,TRBJ1-5,15,CASSTEVYSNQPQHF,TGCGCCAGCTCGACAGAAGTATATAGCAATCAGCCCCAGCATTTT
TRBD1,TRBV12-5,many,TRBJ2-5,14,CASGSWGQQETQYF,TGTGCTAGTGGTTCGTGGGGACAGCAAGAGACCCAGTACTTC
TRBD2,TRBV12-3/TRBV12-4,many,TRBJ2-7,15,CASSQFGAGGYEQYF,TGTGCCAGCAGTCAATTTGGCGCGGGGGGATACGAGCAGTACTTC